This T cell receptor (beta chain) derives from a study of radiation and T cells in renal cell carcinoma. Using immunoSEQ multiplex PCR, the repertoire was profiled, and TCRdb retains in-frame clones only, with some absent. The repertoire holds about 77,000 clones, with 75% to 90% as singletons. CDR3 length: 13 residues. The germline V gene has CDR1 MDHEN and CDR2 SYDVKM. Trimming took 4 bases from V and 6 from J, leaving 10 bases between them. Time point described: blood 4 weeks post-SBRT, at nephrectomy. Treatment meaning: 15 Gy SBRT to primary tumor, nephrectomy 4 weeks later. Sequenced material: blood, taken from a patient whose treatment included radiotherapy and nephrectomy. The chain employs TRBV28 and TRBJ1-5, with D tentatively TRBD1 (5 bases). The clonotype comes from a woman in her sixties or seventies with renal cell carcinoma. The CDR3 loop reads CASSSGGSQPQHF. As DNA, the CDR3 is TGTGCCAGCAGTTCCGGGGGGAGTCAGCCCCAGCATTTT.